This T cell receptor (beta chain) derives from a study of blood T cell repertoires in COVID-19. Overall study: The origin of the acute and convalescent COVID-19 samples was the United States, Italy and Spain. Sample material is recorded as cDNA or gDNA derived from T cells, B-cell-depleted T cells, or PBMCs.

In the source study's methods: Amplification with reference gene primers provided the estimates of nucleated cell counts. TCRdb keeps only in-frame clones here, not all; method: immunoSEQ multiplex PCR. V, J and clone size derive from that table, while D and trimming were established from the DNA sequence. The table has about 210,000 clones, roughly 84% seen once. This clone was recorded once. Participants had their cohort set by participant-reported clinical history. This CDR3 is built from 17 residues. V dropped 2 bases and J dropped 1 base, with 16 bases sitting between them. The germline CDR1 and CDR2 sequences are SGHAT and FQNNGV.

This clonotype originated in a man aged 25 to 40 in a cohort exposed to, infected with or recovered from COVID-19 (not recorded which). V is TRBV11-2 and J is TRBJ2-3; TRBD1 is a possible D gene (5 bases). Sequenced sample: PBMCs or T cells enriched from blood (not recorded which). The CDR3 sequence is CASSLYSSGFGTDTQYF. For the CDR3, the DNA is TGTGCCAGCAGCTTATACTCATCAGGGTTCGGCACAGATACGCAGTATTTT.